The clone carrying this TCR beta chain turned up a few times. Its antigen remains unidentified. This record belongs to a study of T cells after yellow fever vaccination. Study conclusions and caveats: Post-booster samples contained most primary-vaccination clones (about 96% CD4, less than 90% CD8).

The V and J ends lost 8 bases and 2 bases, in that order; junction bases with no gene match: 8. CDR1 and CDR2 from the germline V gene are SGHVS and FQNEAQ. This CDR3 comprises 15 residues. Template switching with 5'RACE generated the TCR cDNA and added a universal primer site and UMIs. TCRdb independently ran MiXCR on the 5' RACE reads; one entry per CDR3 protein. The sample comprises about 320,000 distinct CDR3 sequences, around 4.5% of which are singletons, and roughly a fifth rests with the top ten. The chain uses TRBV7-8 and TRBJ2-1, with 8 bases aligning to TRBD1. The sequence was obtained from a man younger than 35 who received the YFV17D yellow fever vaccine. The sample was PBMCs, taken 15 days after the yellow fever booster vaccination. The CDR3 DNA reads TGTGCCAGCCGACCGGACAGGGTGGCCTACAATGAGCAGTTCTTC. It is translated as CASRPDRVAYNEQFF.